This TCR beta chain appears in the sequencing data of a study of breast tumors, draining lymph nodes, adjacent tissues. Study-wide points: Luminal-like breast cancer showed significantly greater tumor-nontumor repertoire similarity than basal-like breast cancer did. Tumor repertoires ranked between lymph nodes and nontumor tissue in diversity, with V and J gene preferences.

TCRdb reprocessed the multiplex PCR reads via MiXCR and lists one record per CDR3 protein. In the table there are more than 250,000 distinct CDR3 sequences, under 35% of which are singletons. V lost 4 bases and J 6 bases, leaving 17 bases between the germline ends. Germline assignment: CDR1 SGHNT and CDR2 YENEEA. The CDR3 runs to 15 residues. Concerning this clonotype itself: The target antigen is unknown. It may be a read error: a sequence one base away is much more abundant.

Breast cancer patients provided tissue from their axillary draining lymph nodes. The J gene is TRBJ2-3, the V gene TRBV11-3; D remains unclear. Sequencing was carried out using axillary lymph node tissue. The origin of this receptor is a female donor with breast cancer. Some clones in this sample may be carry-over from other donors' samples. CDR3 bases: TGTGCCAGCAGCTCCCAGGCTAGGCCAATGGATACGCAGTATTTT. This sequence encodes CASSSQARPMDTQYF.